The clone carrying this T cell receptor beta chain has a handful of counts. Its target is unknown. The junction departs from germline at one end; a sequencing error may be responsible. The CDR3 has 16 amino acids. Germline assignment: CDR1 MNHEY and CDR2 SMNVEV (reference sequence). This sample was included in a study of T cells in Graves' hyperthyroidism and ophthalmopathy. The diagnostic basis comprised clinical symptoms, serum thyroxine and TRAb, thyroid ultrasound and orbital computed tomography. Study-wide points: Also found in blood were most expanded thyroid clonotypes above 0.001.

TCR beta CDR3 region amplification was performed from RNA transcripts. With the HTBI primer set, the TCR CDR3 went through a first round of RT-PCR. TCRdb re-analysed the multiplex PCR reads in MiXCR, keeping a single row per CDR3 protein. The sample consists of 450,000 to 600,000 distinct CDR3 sequences, about 14% of them appearing once. V usage is TRBV27 and J usage is TRBJ2-7; D may be TRBD1 (5 bases). This TCR was sampled from a woman aged 40 to 50 with Graves' hyperthyroidism. The specimen was blood. CDR3 DNA sequence: TGTGCCGGCAGTTTCCCCCCAGGGCACCCCTCCTACGAGCAGTACTTC. This gives the protein CAGSFPPGHPSYEQYF.